These T cell receptor beta chains were read from a single sample in a study of beta chain features in type 1 diabetes. The method was immunoSEQ multiplex PCR; TCRdb's version includes in-frame clones alone and lacks a portion of them. The sample shows hundreds of thousands of clones, roughly 15% of them seen only once. The sequencing sample was made of naive CD4+ T cells from blood. These receptors were collected from a man aged 18 to 29 in good health. Both conserved end residues are part of each CDR3. The D gene is left open where the match is weak. Only some rows state a clone size, as once, few, many or a class for expanded clones.

TRBV5-4	.	TRBJ2-7	few	15	TGTGCCAGCAGCTTGGGGCTGGCGGAGTTCTACGAGCAGTACTTC	CASSLGLAEFYEQYF
TRBV5-1	TRBD1	TRBJ1-2	.	13	TGCGCCAGCAGGGAAGGAGGGGGCGATGGCTACACCTTC	CASREGGGDGYTF
TRBV18	.	TRBJ2-5	.	12	TGTGCCAGCTCACCTGATGGGGAGACCCAGTACTTC	CASSPDGETQYF
TRBV18	TRBD1	TRBJ2-5	few	15	TGTGCCAGCTCACCTAATCCAGGGGGACAAGAGACCCAGTACTTC	CASSPNPGGQETQYF
TRBV28	.	TRBJ2-1	.	13	TGTGCCAGCAGTTTAGTAACCGGACATGAGCAGTTCTTC	CASSLVTGHEQFF
TRBV11-2	TRBD2	TRBJ2-3	few	16	TGTGCCCGAAGGGGTAGCGGGAGGGCCCCCAAGGGAACGCAGTATTTT	CARRGSGRAPKGTQYF
TRBV6-5	TRBD2	TRBJ2-7	few	14	TGTGCCAGCTCCCGCAGTGGGAGGGCCTACGAGCAGTACTTC	CASSRSGRAYEQYF
TRBV28	TRBD1	TRBJ2-1	.	16	TGTGCCAGCAGTCTCACCGGGACAGGGGTCCCCGGTGAGCAGTTCTTC	CASSLTGTGVPGEQFF
TRBV25-1	TRBD1	TRBJ1-2	.	15	TGTGCCACCAGGACAGGGGGCGGAAGAAACTATGGCTACACCTTC	CATRTGGGRNYGYTF
TRBV29-1	.	TRBJ2-7	.	13	TGCAGCGTTGAAGATCGAAGCTCCTACGAGCAGTACTTC	CSVEDRSSYEQYF
TRBV28	.	TRBJ2-4	many	13	TGTGCCAGCAGTGTGGGGTTAGGAAACATTCAGTACTTC	CASSVGLGNIQYF
TRBV28	.	TRBJ1-1	once	13	TGTGCCAGCAGTTTACGAGACAGCTTAAAGCAACTCTTT	CASSLRDSLKQLF
TRBV5-4	.	TRBJ1-2	.	14	TGTGCCAGCAGCTTGCCCGCCTCCCTTGAAGGCTACACCTTC	CASSLPASLEGYTF
TRBV9	TRBD1	TRBJ2-1	.	16	TGTGCCAGCAATCCCGGGACAGGGGGCTTCTACAATGAGCAGTTCTTC	CASNPGTGGFYNEQFF
TRBV5-4	TRBD2	TRBJ2-5	few	16	TGTGCCAGCAGCCGAGCGGGACTAGCAGACCAAGAGACCCAGTACTTC	CASSRAGLADQETQYF
TRBV10-3	.	TRBJ2-3	.	15	TGTGCCATCAGTGAGAATAGGGGTAGTATAGATACGCAGTATTTT	CAISENRGSIDTQYF
TRBV7-9	.	TRBJ2-1	.	15	TGTGCCAGCAGCCCGAACGGCGGGTACCACAATGAGCAGTTCTTC	CASSPNGGYHNEQFF
TRBV7-9	TRBD1	TRBJ1-2	.	15	TGTGCCAGCAGCCTAGATCGGACAGGGCAGGCTGGCTACACCTTC	CASSLDRTGQAGYTF
TRBV9	.	TRBJ1-5	.	14	TGTGCCAGCAGCGTAGGGGACACCGATCAGCCCCAGCATTTT	CASSVGDTDQPQHF
TRBV7-2	TRBD1	TRBJ2-7	.	15	TGTGCCAGCAGCTTAGCCGGGACAGCCTCCTACGAGCAGTACTTC	CASSLAGTASYEQYF
TRBV4-3	.	TRBJ1-3	few	16	TGCGCCAGCAGCCAAGATACGGTACCCTCTGGAAACACCATATATTTT	CASSQDTVPSGNTIYF
TRBV5-5	.	TRBJ2-5	few	10	TGTGCCAGCACCCTAGAGACCCAGTACTTC	CASTLETQYF
TRBV7-2	.	TRBJ1-5	.	16	TGTGCCAGCAGCTTAGCTGGCACCCTTAGCAATCAGCCCCAGCATTTT	CASSLAGTLSNQPQHF
TRBV27	TRBD1	TRBJ1-2	.	13	TGTGCCAGCAGTTTAGGAGGGGGCGTAGGCTACACCTTC	CASSLGGGVGYTF
TRBV19	.	TRBJ1-3	few	10	TGTGCCAGTTCTGGAAACACCATATATTTT	CASSGNTIYF
TRBV4-1	.	TRBJ2-7	.	12	TGCGCCAGCAGCCAAGGGAGACAGGCTCTGGACTTC	CASSQGRQALDF
TRBV5-4	TRBD1	TRBJ2-5	.	15	TGTGCCAGCAGCTCGGACAGGGCTCTCCAAGAGACCCAGTACTTC	CASSSDRALQETQYF